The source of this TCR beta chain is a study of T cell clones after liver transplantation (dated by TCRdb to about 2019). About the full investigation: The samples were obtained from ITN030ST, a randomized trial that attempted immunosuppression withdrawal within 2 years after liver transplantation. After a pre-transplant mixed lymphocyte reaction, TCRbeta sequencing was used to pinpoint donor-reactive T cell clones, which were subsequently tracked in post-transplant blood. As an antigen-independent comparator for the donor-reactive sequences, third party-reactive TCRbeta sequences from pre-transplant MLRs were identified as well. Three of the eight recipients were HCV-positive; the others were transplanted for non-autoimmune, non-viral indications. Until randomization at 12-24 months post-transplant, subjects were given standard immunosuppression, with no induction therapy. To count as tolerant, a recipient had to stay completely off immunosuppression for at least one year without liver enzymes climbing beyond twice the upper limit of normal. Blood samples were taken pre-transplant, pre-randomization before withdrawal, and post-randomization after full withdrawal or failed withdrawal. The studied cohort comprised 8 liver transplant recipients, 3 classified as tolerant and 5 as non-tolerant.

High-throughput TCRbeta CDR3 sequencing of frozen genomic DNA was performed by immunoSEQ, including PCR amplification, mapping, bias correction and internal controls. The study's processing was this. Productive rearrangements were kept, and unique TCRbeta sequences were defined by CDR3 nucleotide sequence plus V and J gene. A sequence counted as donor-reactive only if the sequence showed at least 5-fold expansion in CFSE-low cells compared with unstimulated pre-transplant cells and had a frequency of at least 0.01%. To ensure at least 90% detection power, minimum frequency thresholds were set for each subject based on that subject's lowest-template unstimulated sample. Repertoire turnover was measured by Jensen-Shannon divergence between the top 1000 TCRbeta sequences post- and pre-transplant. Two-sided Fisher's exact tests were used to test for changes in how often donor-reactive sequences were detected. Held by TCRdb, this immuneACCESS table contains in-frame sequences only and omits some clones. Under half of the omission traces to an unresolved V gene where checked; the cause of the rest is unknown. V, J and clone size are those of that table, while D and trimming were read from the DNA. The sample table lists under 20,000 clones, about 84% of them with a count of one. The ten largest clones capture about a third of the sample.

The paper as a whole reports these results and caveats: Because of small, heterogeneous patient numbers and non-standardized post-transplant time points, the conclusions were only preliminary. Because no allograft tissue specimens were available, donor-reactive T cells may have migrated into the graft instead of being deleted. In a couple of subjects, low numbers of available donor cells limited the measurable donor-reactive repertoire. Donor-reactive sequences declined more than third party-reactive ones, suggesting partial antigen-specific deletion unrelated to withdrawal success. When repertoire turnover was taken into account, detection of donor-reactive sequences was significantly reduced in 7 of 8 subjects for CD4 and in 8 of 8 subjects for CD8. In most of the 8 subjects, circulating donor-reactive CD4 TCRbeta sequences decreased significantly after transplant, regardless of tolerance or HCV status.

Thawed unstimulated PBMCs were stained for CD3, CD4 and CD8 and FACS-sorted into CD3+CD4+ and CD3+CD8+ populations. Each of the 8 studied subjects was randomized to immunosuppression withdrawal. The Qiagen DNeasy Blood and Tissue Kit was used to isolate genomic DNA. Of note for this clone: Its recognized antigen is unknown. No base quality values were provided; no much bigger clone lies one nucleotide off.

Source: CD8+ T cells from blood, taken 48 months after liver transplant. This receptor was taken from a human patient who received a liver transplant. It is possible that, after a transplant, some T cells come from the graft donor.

The CDR3 corresponds to CATNGAPTGELFF. The DNA sequence is TGTGCCACCAATGGGGCGCCCACCGGGGAGCTGTTTTTT. The rearranged segments are TRBV15 and TRBJ2-2; matching of 5 bases hints at TRBD1 as the D gene. CDR1 and CDR2 are drawn from the germline V gene (reference sequence): LNHNV, YYDKDF. There are 13 amino acids in the CDR3, from cysteine to phenylalanine inclusive. The read is trimmed to its CDR3 DNA, 39 bases read in frame from base 1. Trimming takes 7 bases from V and 4 bases from J, and the germline ends sit 10 bases apart. With the rest looked up from the reference TRBV15 and TRBJ2-2 genes rather than sequenced, the full variable domain is DAMVIQNPRYQVTQFGKPVTLSCSQTLNHNVMYWYQQKSSQAPKLLFHYYDKDFNNEADTPDNFQSRRPNTSFCFLDIRSPGLGDTAMYLCATNGAPTGELFFGEGSRLTVL.